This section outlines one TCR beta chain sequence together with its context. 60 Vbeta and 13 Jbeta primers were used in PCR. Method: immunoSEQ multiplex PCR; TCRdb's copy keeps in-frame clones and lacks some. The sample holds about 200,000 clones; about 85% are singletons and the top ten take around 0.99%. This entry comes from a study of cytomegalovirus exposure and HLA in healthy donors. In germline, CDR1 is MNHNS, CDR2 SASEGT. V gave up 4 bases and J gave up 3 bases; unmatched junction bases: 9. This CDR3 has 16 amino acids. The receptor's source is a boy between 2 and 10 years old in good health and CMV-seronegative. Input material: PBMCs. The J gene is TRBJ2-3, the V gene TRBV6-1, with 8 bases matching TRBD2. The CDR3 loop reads CASSGGLRGDTDTQYF. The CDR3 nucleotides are TGTGCCAGCAGTGGGGGGTTGCGGGGGGATACAGATACGCAGTATTTT.